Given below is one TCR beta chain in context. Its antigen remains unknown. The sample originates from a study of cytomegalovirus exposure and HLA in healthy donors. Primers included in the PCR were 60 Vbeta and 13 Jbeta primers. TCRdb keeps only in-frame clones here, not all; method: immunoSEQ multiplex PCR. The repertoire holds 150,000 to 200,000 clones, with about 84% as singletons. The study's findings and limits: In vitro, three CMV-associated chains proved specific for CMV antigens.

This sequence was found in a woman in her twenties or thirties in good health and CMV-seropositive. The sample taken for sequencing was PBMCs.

The CDR3 reads CASSQVSSGSYYEQYF. DNA for the CDR3: TGCGCCAGCAGCCAAGTGTCTAGCGGTTCCTACTACGAGCAGTACTTC. The rearrangement joins TRBV4-1 to TRBJ2-7; 7 nucleotides align to TRBD2. Germline CDR1 reads MGHRA; CDR2 reads YSYEKL. Germline trimming cut 1 base from V and 3 bases from J; bases unmatched to any gene: 9. The CDR3 length is 16 residues.